Shown below are 32 T cell receptor beta chains from a single sample sequenced in a study of blood T cell repertoires in COVID-19. Data came from immunoSEQ multiplex PCR; TCRdb stores just in-frame clones and leaves some out. The sample shows approximately 150,000 clones, around four fifths of them seen only once. Material: PBMCs or T cells enriched from blood (not recorded which). The origin of the receptors is a woman in her forties or fifties with acute COVID-19.

The CDR3 loop is CASSLVRAAYNEQFF. CDR3 sequence (DNA): TGTGCCAGCAGCTTGGTCAGGGCAGCCTACAATGAGCAGTTCTTC. V is TRBV7-8 and J is TRBJ2-1; tentative D call: TRBD1 (5 bases). This CDR3 has 15 amino acids. Germline V lookup: CDR1 SGHVS, CDR2 FQNEAQ. Trimming took off 3 bases at V and 2 bases at J, with 11 bases between the two ends.

The genes are TRBV9 and TRBJ1-4; D is possibly TRBD1 (5 bases). This CDR3 is 13 amino acids long. Per germline, CDR1 SGDLS and CDR2 YYNGEE. Deletions cut 0 bases from V and 8 bases from J, with 8 bases between. The CDR3 loop reads CASSVDTGEKLFF. The CDR3 DNA sequence: TGTGCCAGCAGCGTAGATACAGGCGAAAAACTGTTTTTT.

This clone was picked up one time. This chain uses TRBV6-5 with TRBJ2-2, with unresolved D. Trimming shortened V by 6 bases and J by 5 bases, and 10 bases separated the two germline ends. This CDR3 contains 13 residues. Germline assignment: CDR1 MNHEY and CDR2 SVGAGI. The CDR3: CASRASGTGELFF. CDR3 bases: TGTGCCAGCAGAGCATCCGGGACCGGGGAGCTGTTTTTT.

This clone was observed a single time. The CDR3 sequence is CASSREGQQPQHF. CDR3 bases: TGTGCCAGCAGCCGTGAGGGACAGCAGCCCCAGCATTTT. This chain uses TRBV3-1 (or the pseudogene TRBV3-2) with TRBJ1-5; 7 bases are shared with TRBD1. V shed 4 bases and J 7 bases; nucleotides not matched to a gene: 4. The CDR3 has 13 amino acids. CDR1 and CDR2 (germline): LGHDT, YNNKEL (reference sequence).

V and J are TRBV5-1 and TRBJ1-2; D possibly corresponds to TRBD1 (5 bases). CDR1 is SGHRS, CDR2 YFSETQ, per germline. The CDR3 totals 17 residues. V gave up 0 bases and J gave up 6 bases, with 21 bases separating them. The CDR3 DNA reads TGCGCCAGCAGCTTGGCTCAGGGTAGTAGAGCGGGGCATGGCTACACCTTC. Translation: CASSLAQGSRAGHGYTF.

The rearrangement joins TRBV4-2 to TRBJ2-1; TRBD2 matches 15 bases. Looked up from germline, CDR1 is LGHNA and CDR2 is YNFKEQ. With V trimmed by 0 bases and J by 10 bases, 7 bases remained unmatched. CDR3 length: 17 residues. The CDR3 reads CASSQDQGTSGRLEQFF. For the CDR3, the DNA is TGTGCCAGCAGCCAAGATCAAGGGACTAGCGGGAGGCTGGAGCAGTTCTTC.

The V gene is TRBV6-2 or TRBV6-3, the J gene TRBJ2-1; 14 bases are shared with TRBD2. V lost 5 bases and J lost 5; bases outside the gene matches: 8. This CDR3 has 17 residues. CDR1 and CDR2 (germline): MNHEY, SVGEGT. The CDR3 is CASSPRLAGGQNNEQFF. The CDR3 DNA sequence: TGTGCCAGCAGTCCCAGACTAGCGGGAGGGCAAAACAATGAGCAGTTCTTC.

This clone was recorded only once. J is TRBJ2-7 and V is TRBV5-4; 9 bases agree with TRBD1. The length of the CDR3 is 14 residues. The V gene's germline CDR1 is SGHNT and CDR2 YYREEE (reference sequence). J gave up 6 bases and V 4 bases, and 8 bases lay outside the gene matches. The CDR3 is CASSQGGQGREQYF. The DNA for the CDR3 is TGTGCCAGCAGCCAAGGGGGACAGGGTCGCGAGCAGTACTTC.

In this sample, this clone turned up once. The rearrangement joins TRBV6-5 to TRBJ2-1; no definite D call. Per the germline V gene, CDR1 is MNHEY and CDR2 is SVGAGI. V was shortened by 2 bases and J by 15 bases, with 17 bases between the two germline ends. The length of the CDR3 is 13 residues. CDR3 protein: CASSYNSLARPFF. Here the CDR3 DNA reads TGTGCCAGCAGTTACAACTCCCTGGCTAGACCGTTCTTC.

The chain is built from TRBV6-2 or TRBV6-3 and TRBJ1-4, with D tentatively TRBD1 (6 bases). The germline gives CDR1 MNHEY, CDR2 SVGEGT. The length of the CDR3 is 15 residues. Trimming took off 0 bases at V and 8 bases at J, with 13 bases between the two ends. DNA for the CDR3: TGTGCCAGCAGTTACTCGATCGTAGGGGGAGAAAAACTGTTTTTT. Residues: CASSYSIVGGEKLFF.

V usage is TRBV24-1 and J usage is TRBJ2-1, with 15 nucleotides matching TRBD2. The CDR3 has 17 residues. The V gene end was trimmed by 4 bases and the J gene end by 7 bases; junction bases not matched to a gene: 7. CDR1 is KGHDR, CDR2 SFDVKD, per germline. The CDR3 loop is CATSEGDGLAGGNEQFF. The CDR3 DNA sequence: TGTGCCACCAGTGAGGGGGATGGACTAGCGGGAGGGAATGAGCAGTTCTTC.

V gene TRBV4-1 combines with J gene TRBJ2-1; 11 positions match TRBD2. Losses at the gene ends were 0 bases for V and 7 bases for J; bases not matched to a gene: 5. The CDR3 has 16 residues. The V gene's germline CDR1 is MGHRA and CDR2 YSYEKL. The CDR3 region is CASSQDTSGRWNEQFF. The CDR3 DNA follows: TGCGCCAGCAGCCAAGACACTAGCGGGAGATGGAATGAGCAGTTCTTC.

This chain uses TRBV7-5 with TRBJ1-2; no check of the table's D call, TRBD1, against the DNA was made. TRBV7-5 is deemed a pseudogene. This CDR3 has 14 amino acids. The CDR3 region is CVRSRQGPLYGYTF. For the CDR3, the DNA is TGTGTCAGAAGCCGACAGGGACCTCTCTATGGCTACACCTTC.

Concerning this clone: Sequence at one end of the junction differs from germline and may be a read error. The V gene is TRBV11-3, the J gene TRBJ2-5; TRBD2 matches 8 bases. Germline values: CDR1 SGHNT, CDR2 YENEEA. The CDR3 is 15 residues long. In DNA, the CDR3 is TGTGCCAGCAGCATAGAAGGGCTAGCGGGAGAGACCCAGTACTTC. Translating gives CASSIEGLAGETQYF.

The chain is built from TRBV9 and TRBJ2-1, with 10 bases lining up with TRBD2. This CDR3 has 16 residues. V lost 0 bases, J lost 13 bases, and 13 bases stayed unmatched. CDR1 SGDLS and CDR2 YYNGEE come from the germline V gene. DNA for the CDR3: TGTGCCAGCAGCGTAGATCTTACTAGCGGGAATTTGATTCAGTTCTTC. Its protein product is CASSVDLTSGNLIQFF.

V usage is TRBV12-3 or TRBV12-4 and J usage is TRBJ2-7; tentatively, D is TRBD2 (6 bases). Trimming stripped 8 bases from V and 9 bases from J, with 20 bases between. This CDR3 is built from 13 residues. The CDR3 spells CASSGEEPTVQYF. CDR3 bases: TGTGCCAGCTCCGGGGAGGAACCAACCGTGCAGTACTTC.

The rearrangement joins TRBV3-1 (or the pseudogene TRBV3-2) to TRBJ2-7, with TRBD2 matching over 7 bases. The CDR3 sequence is 14 residues long. V gave up 4 bases and J gave up 6 bases; unmatched junction bases: 9. Germline values: CDR1 LGHDT, CDR2 YNNKEL (reference sequence). CDR3 bases: TGTGCCAGCAGCCCCACGGGAGGTGCCGGCGAGCAGTACTTC. Encoded protein: CASSPTGGAGEQYF.

The chain combines TRBV7-8 with TRBJ2-5; D is ambiguous. The CDR3 covers 13 residues. V was cut by 1 base and J by 4 bases, with 7 bases left in between. The germline V gene encodes CDR1 SGHVS and CDR2 FQNEAQ. Here the CDR3 reads CASSLDRGETQYF. For the CDR3, the DNA is TGTGCCAGCAGCTTAGACCGAGGAGAGACCCAGTACTTC.

The chain joins TRBV6-5 to TRBJ2-7, with TRBD1 matching over 9 bases. Germline V gives CDR1 MNHEY, CDR2 SVGAGI. Unmatched junction bases numbered 7, after V lost 0 bases and J lost 4 bases. This CDR3 has 16 amino acids. The CDR3 loop is CASSYSTGGYTYEQYF. In nucleotides, the CDR3 is TGTGCCAGCAGTTACTCAACAGGGGGCTACACGTACGAGCAGTACTTC.

The chain carries TRBV25-1 and TRBJ1-6; the match to TRBD1 covers 9 bases. The length of the CDR3 is 15 residues. Trimming took 3 bases from V and 8 from J; bases not matched to a gene: 5. Germline V gene data show CDR1 as MGHDK and CDR2 as SYGVNS. The CDR3 DNA reads as TGTGCCAGCAGTGATCCCCGGACAGGGGATTCACCCCTCCACTTT. Amino acids: CASSDPRTGDSPLHF.

The CDR3 loop is CASSGRTTSGNTIYF. The CDR3 bases are TGTGCCAGCAGCGGAAGGACTACCTCTGGAAACACCATATATTTT. J is TRBJ1-3 and V is TRBV9; D uncertain. Germline V gene data show CDR1 as SGDLS and CDR2 as YYNGEE. The CDR3 consists of 15 residues. Between the trimmed V and J ends, which lost 3 bases and 0 bases, there was a span of 10 bases.

The chain links TRBV14 to TRBJ1-2, with 7 nucleotides matching TRBD1. The germline CDR1 and CDR2 sequences are SGHDN and FVKESK. The junction had 6 bases not matched to a gene; V was cut back by 6 bases and J by 2 bases. The CDR3 loop spans 14 amino acids. The DNA of the CDR3 is TGTGCCAGCAGTCCCCAAGGGGGCAACTATGGCTACACCTTC. Protein sequence: CASSPQGGNYGYTF.

The gene calls are TRBV19 and TRBJ1-6, with a possible D match to TRBD1 (6 bases). The CDR3 is made up of 16 amino acids. CDR1 is LNHDA, CDR2 SQIVND, per germline (reference sequence). The V and J ends lost 5 bases and 0 bases respectively, with 11 bases between them. This chain's CDR3 is CASSERGSSYNSPLHF. Written as DNA, the CDR3 is TGTGCCAGTAGTGAGAGGGGGAGCTCCTATAATTCACCCCTCCACTTT.

The chain has TRBV5-1 and TRBJ2-7; 13 nucleotides agree with TRBD2. This CDR3 contains 14 residues. The J segment lost 7 bases and the V segment lost 4 bases, leaving 5 bases of the junction unmatched. From germline, CDR1 is SGHRS and CDR2 YFSETQ. This CDR3 reads CASSGGTSGTEQYF. The DNA for the CDR3 is TGCGCCAGCAGCGGAGGGACTAGCGGGACGGAGCAGTACTTC.

J is TRBJ2-1 and V is TRBV7-2; TRBD2 aligns across 7 bases. The CDR3 consists of 14 residues. Germline-derived CDR1 and CDR2 are SGHTA and FQGNSA. The V and J ends lost 3 bases and 9 bases, in that order; junction bases with no gene match: 8. CDR3 sequence reads: CASSFLGERGEQFF. In DNA form, the CDR3 reads TGTGCCAGCAGCTTTTTAGGGGAGCGGGGTGAGCAGTTCTTC.

V gene TRBV18 combines with J gene TRBJ1-2; 9 bases align to TRBD1. CDR1 and CDR2 from the germline V gene are KGHSH and LQKENI. The V segment lost 2 bases and the J segment 5 bases; nucleotides outside the gene matches: 21. CDR3 length equals 20 residues. The DNA for the CDR3 is TGTGCCAGCTCACCATTACCCGCGGGACAGGGCTTTCCTCCCATATATGGCTACACCTTC. Amino acids: CASSPLPAGQGFPPIYGYTF. Using reference TRBV18 and TRBJ1-2 for the parts outside the CDR3, the full variable domain is NAGVMQNPRHLVRRRGQEARLRCSPMKGHSHVYWYRQLPEEGLKFMVYLQKENIIDESGMPKERFSAEFPKEGPSILRIQQVVRGDSAAYFCASSPLPAGQGFPPIYGYTFGSGTRLTVV.

The V and J genes are TRBV9 and TRBJ2-7, with 8 positions matching TRBD2. The length of the CDR3 is 13 residues. Germline V lookup: CDR1 SGDLS, CDR2 YYNGEE. V lost 4 bases, J lost 4 bases, and 4 bases stayed unmatched. The CDR3 loop is CASSSGSGYEQYF. CDR3 DNA sequence: TGTGCCAGCAGCAGCGGGAGTGGGTACGAGCAGTACTTC.

The J gene is TRBJ2-1, the V gene TRBV20-1; D is perhaps TRBD2 (5 bases). There are 13 residues in the CDR3. Trimming pared 3 bases from V and 4 bases from J, leaving 10 bases between. Germline CDR1 is DFQATT and CDR2 is SNEGSKA (reference sequence). The chain's CDR3 is CSASPSRYNEQFF. CDR3 nucleotides: TGCAGTGCTAGTCCTAGCCGATACAATGAGCAGTTCTTC.

In the case of this clone: One end of the junction fails to match germline, which may point to a read error. The chain has TRBV25-1 and TRBJ1-3, with D unresolved. The germline gives CDR1 MGHDK, CDR2 SYGVNS. The length of the CDR3 is 15 residues. In DNA form, the CDR3 reads TGTGCCAGCAATGAAGGTCACTCCTCTGGAAACACCATATATTTT. Translated: CASNEGHSSGNTIYF.

J is TRBJ1-1 and V is TRBV27; tentatively, D is TRBD1 (5 bases). This CDR3 has 17 residues. V was shortened by 7 bases and J by 6 bases, with 27 bases between the two germline ends. The germline CDR1 and CDR2 sequences are MNHEY and SMNVEV (reference sequence). The chain's CDR3 is CASTARTGGFYGPEAFF. In nucleotides, the CDR3 is TGTGCCAGCACCGCCCGGACGGGGGGTTTCTACGGTCCTGAAGCTTTCTTT.

The chain is built from TRBV4-2 and TRBJ2-2, with 7 bases aligning to TRBD2. This CDR3 contains 17 residues. V trimming: 0 bases; J trimming: 4 bases; junction bases outside the gene matches: 8. Looked up from germline, CDR1 is LGHNA and CDR2 is YNFKEQ. The CDR3 bases are TGTGCCAGCAGCCAAGATTTTGGGGGAGGGAGCACCGGGGAGCTGTTTTTT. This sequence encodes CASSQDFGGGSTGELFF.

The chain uses TRBV24-1 and TRBJ1-1, with D possibly TRBD1 on 6 matching bases. V dropped 4 bases and J dropped 1 base, with 9 bases sitting between them. Germline V lookup: CDR1 KGHDR, CDR2 SFDVKD. The CDR3 is 14 residues long. This chain's CDR3 is CATSDNRENTEAFF. The DNA of the CDR3 is TGTGCCACCAGTGACAACAGGGAGAACACTGAAGCTTTCTTT.